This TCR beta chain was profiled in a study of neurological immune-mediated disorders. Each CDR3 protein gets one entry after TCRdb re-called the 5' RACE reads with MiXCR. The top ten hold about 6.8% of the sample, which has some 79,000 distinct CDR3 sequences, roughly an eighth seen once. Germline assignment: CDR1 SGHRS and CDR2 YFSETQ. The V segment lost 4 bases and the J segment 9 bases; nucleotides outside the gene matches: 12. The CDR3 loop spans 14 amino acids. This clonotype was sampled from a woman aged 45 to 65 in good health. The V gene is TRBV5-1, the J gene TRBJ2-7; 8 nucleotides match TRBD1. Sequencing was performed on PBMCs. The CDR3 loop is CASSVDRGLDVQYF. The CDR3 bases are TGCGCCAGCAGCGTTGACAGGGGACTCGACGTGCAGTACTTC.